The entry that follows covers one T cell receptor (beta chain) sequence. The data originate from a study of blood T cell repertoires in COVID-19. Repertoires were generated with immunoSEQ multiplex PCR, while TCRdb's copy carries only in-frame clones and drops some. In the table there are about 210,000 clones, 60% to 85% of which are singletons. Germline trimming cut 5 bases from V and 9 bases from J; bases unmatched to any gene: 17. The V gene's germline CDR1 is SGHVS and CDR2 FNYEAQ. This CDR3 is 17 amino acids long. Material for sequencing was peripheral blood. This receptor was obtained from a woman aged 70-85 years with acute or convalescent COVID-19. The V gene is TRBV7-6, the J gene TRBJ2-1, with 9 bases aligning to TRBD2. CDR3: CASSPGSARGGRGEQFF. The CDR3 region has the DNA TGTGCCAGCAGCCCCGGTTCCGCGCGGGGGGGCCGTGGTGAGCAGTTCTTC.